What follows are 15 T cell receptor beta chains derived from one specimen sequenced in a study of blood T cell repertoires in COVID-19 (dated by TCRdb to 2020 to 2021). Receptors were amplified or captured by the immunoSEQ multiplex PCR assay. The source is immuneACCESS, and TCRdb retained only in-frame sequences with V and J called. Part of the clones is not carried over; for the studies checked, unresolved V genes explain less than half of this, and the remainder is unexplained. This sample comprises 100,000 to 150,000 clones, roughly four fifths of them detected only once. The biggest ten clones account for 17% of the sample. The sequenced sample was peripheral blood. All receptors derive from a man younger than 40 with COVID-19, enrolled during active disease.

The gene calls are TRBV5-6 and TRBJ1-1; no clear D gene. Trimming shortened V by 0 bases and J by 4 bases, and 7 bases separated the two germline ends. Germline CDR1 and CDR2: SGHDT and YYEEEE. This CDR3 has 13 amino acids. DNA of the CDR3: TGTGCCAGCAGCTTGGGAGGGTCCACTGAAGCTTTCTTT. Translated: CASSLGGSTEAFF.

This chain uses TRBV11-3 with TRBJ2-7; 9 bases agree with TRBD1. The J segment lost 1 base and the V segment lost 7 bases, leaving 14 bases of the junction unmatched. This CDR3 spans 17 amino acids. CDR1 is SGHNT and CDR2 is YENEEA in the germline V gene. The CDR3 region is CASTSSGTGKLSYEQYF. The CDR3 DNA is TGTGCCAGCACCTCTTCCGGGACAGGGAAACTTTCCTACGAGCAGTACTTC. The whole variable domain, remainder taken from reference TRBV11-3 and TRBJ2-7, is EAGVVQSPRYKIIEKKQPVAFWCNPISGHNTLYWYLQNLGQGPELLIRYENEEAVDDSQLPKDRFSAERLKGVDSTLKIQPAELGDSAVYLCASTSSGTGKLSYEQYFGPGTRLTVT.

The chain carries TRBV5-6 and TRBJ2-5; 12 bases line up with TRBD2. This CDR3 comprises 16 residues. The junction had 8 bases not matched to a gene; V was cut back by 4 bases and J by 4 bases. Germline V gene lookup returns CDR1 SGHDT and CDR2 YYEEEE. The CDR3 sequence: CASSRGASGGGETQYF. The CDR3 nucleotides are TGTGCCAGCAGCCGTGGGGCTAGCGGGGGGGGAGAGACCCAGTACTTC.

This clone has just a few counts. V and J are TRBV4-3 and TRBJ2-3; 7 bases map to TRBD1. CDR3 size: 15 residues. Germline CDR1 and CDR2: LGHNA and YSLEER. V dropped 0 bases and J dropped 4; count of bases not matched to a gene: 4. CDR3 nucleotide sequence: TGCGCCAGCAGCCAAGAAGGGGGCGAACCAGATACGCAGTATTTT. It specifies CASSQEGGEPDTQYF.

This clone came up a few times. The chain combines TRBV9 with TRBJ2-2, with D tentatively TRBD1 (6 bases). CDR3 length: 15 amino acids. The V and J ends lost 7 bases and 0 bases respectively, with 13 bases between them. Per germline, CDR1 SGDLS and CDR2 YYNGEE. CDR3 sequence reads: CASGETGSNTGELFF. The CDR3 DNA sequence: TGTGCCAGCGGGGAGACAGGTTCGAACACCGGGGAGCTGTTTTTT.

J is TRBJ1-6 and V is TRBV4-1, with unresolved D. V lost 1 base to trimming and J lost 0 bases, with 13 bases between them. CDR3 length: 18 amino acids. Germline V gene data show CDR1 as MGHRA and CDR2 as YSYEKL. The DNA of the CDR3 is TGCGCCAGCAGCCAAGGTCCCGACGGGAGCTCCTATAATTCACCCCTCCACTTT. This translates into CASSQGPDGSSYNSPLHF.

The chain couples TRBV5-6 to TRBJ2-7, with 11 nucleotides matching TRBD2. V was clipped by 2 bases and J by 4 bases; unmatched bases: 8. The CDR3 covers 16 residues. Germline CDR1 reads SGHDT; CDR2 reads YYEEEE. Here the CDR3 DNA reads TGTGCCAGCAGCTTTGGAACTAGCGGGAGTAGGTACGAGCAGTACTTC. Protein sequence: CASSFGTSGSRYEQYF.

The chain recombines TRBV6-5 with TRBJ2-1; tentative D call: TRBD1 (5 bases). The CDR3 is made up of 16 amino acids. The V and J ends lost 0 bases and 5 bases respectively, with 14 bases between them. The germline V gene has CDR1 MNHEY and CDR2 SVGAGI. In nucleotides, the CDR3 is TGTGCCAGCAGTTACTCGAAAACAGGAGCTAACAATGAGCAGTTCTTC. Amino acids: CASSYSKTGANNEQFF.

This clone has just a few counts. The chain employs TRBV6-2 or TRBV6-3 and TRBJ2-3; 8 bases are a match to TRBD2. There are 17 residues in the CDR3. Germline V lookup: CDR1 MNHEY, CDR2 SVGEGT. Trimming removed 2 bases from V and 3 bases from J; junction bases left unmatched: 10. The CDR3 loop reads CASSYPISGIGTDTQYF. CDR3 nucleotide sequence: TGTGCCAGCAGTTACCCTATTAGCGGGATAGGGACAGATACGCAGTATTTT.

The chain recombines TRBV6-5 with TRBJ1-6, with TRBD1 matching over 8 bases. CDR1 MNHEY and CDR2 SVGAGI come from the germline V gene. The CDR3 is 15 residues long. Losses at the gene ends were 7 bases for V and 4 bases for J; bases not matched to a gene: 6. The CDR3 here is CASIGQGPYNSPLHF. The CDR3 coding sequence is TGTGCCAGCATTGGACAGGGACCTTATAATTCACCCCTCCACTTT.

The chain recombines TRBV3-1 (or the pseudogene TRBV3-2) with TRBJ2-7, with TRBD2 identical over 8 bases. Germline loops: CDR1 LGHDT, CDR2 YNNKEL (reference sequence). The CDR3 length is 16 residues. V was pared by 1 base and J by 4 bases, with 9 bases of the junction left unmatched. CDR3 amino acids: CASSQGVGSGMYEQYF. CDR3 DNA sequence: TGTGCCAGCAGCCAAGGAGTGGGTAGCGGGATGTACGAGCAGTACTTC.

This chain connects TRBV6-6 to TRBJ2-5; unclear D gene. Per the germline V gene, CDR1 is MNHNY and CDR2 is SVGAGI (reference sequence). This CDR3 spans 12 amino acids. Between the trimmed V and J ends, which lost 6 bases and 4 bases, there was a span of 9 bases. The CDR3 DNA reads TGTGCCAGCAGCCGCGATGTAGAGACCCAGTACTTC. Translation: CASSRDVETQYF.

This clone was seen just once. This chain joins TRBV5-6 and TRBJ2-4; 7 nucleotides agree with TRBD1. With V trimmed by 2 bases and J by 1 base, 6 bases remained unmatched. This CDR3 has 16 amino acids. The germline V gene has CDR1 SGHDT and CDR2 YYEEEE. As DNA, the CDR3 is TGTGCCAGCAGCTTAGGGGGACAGAGTGCCAAAAACATTCAGTACTTC. This encodes CASSLGGQSAKNIQYF.

This clone was seen once. The V and J genes are TRBV6-1 and TRBJ1-1; D is uncertain. Trimming left V 6 bases short and J 4 bases short, with 9 bases between. Germline values: CDR1 MNHNS, CDR2 SASEGT. The CDR3 has 12 amino acids. CDR3 protein: CASSIDITEAFF. CDR3 DNA sequence: TGTGCCAGCAGCATCGACATCACTGAAGCTTTCTTT.

The CDR3 sequence is CASSRGTSSYNEQFF. The CDR3 DNA is TGTGCCAGCAGCCGAGGGACTAGCTCCTACAATGAGCAGTTCTTC. The chain has TRBV9 and TRBJ2-1, with 8 bases lining up with TRBD2. This CDR3 spans 15 amino acids. Germline assignment: CDR1 SGDLS and CDR2 YYNGEE. The V segment lost 4 bases and the J segment 0 bases; nucleotides outside the gene matches: 3.